A selection of T cell receptor beta chains follows, all from one sample in a study of T cells in tuberculosis. TCRdb's copy holds only in-frame clones and misses some; the assay was immunoSEQ multiplex PCR. The sample has 30,000 to 35,000 clones; approximately 90% are singletons. The specimen sequenced was PBMCs. The receptors derive from a donor between 10 and 35 years old with latent tuberculosis or without tuberculosis infection. Both conserved end residues are part of each CDR3. The D gene is left open where the match is weak.

v_gene	len	j_gene	d_gene	CDR3nt	CDR3aa
TRBV4-2	12	TRBJ2-1	NA	TGTGCCAGCAGCTATCAGGGCAATGAGCAGTTCTTC	CASSYQGNEQFF
TRBV11-2	13	TRBJ2-7	NA	TGTGCCAGCAGCTTAGACGCCACATACGAGCAGTACTTC	CASSLDATYEQYF
TRBV19	15	TRBJ2-3	NA	TGTGCCAGTAGTATGTGGGGGACTCACACAGATACGCAGTATTTT	CASSMWGTHTDTQYF
TRBV2	14	TRBJ1-1	TRBD1	TGTGCCAGCAGGGGGACAGGGCGGAACACTGAAGCTTTCTTT	CASRGTGRNTEAFF
TRBV7-2	17	TRBJ2-6	NA	TGTGCCAGCAGCTTATCAACAGGGAAGTCTGGGGCCAACGTCCTGACTTTC	CASSLSTGKSGANVLTF
TRBV15	17	TRBJ2-3	NA	TGTGCCACCAGCAGAGATAGAACAGGGCCGATCACAGATACGCAGTATTTT	CATSRDRTGPITDTQYF
TRBV5-1	16	TRBJ2-1	TRBD1	TGCGCCAGCAGCCCGGGAGGGACAGGGGGCGGAGATGAGCAGTTCTTC	CASSPGGTGGGDEQFF
TRBV28	15	TRBJ1-5	NA	TGTGCCAGCAGCCAAAGCGGGGGTCCCAATCAGCCCCAGCATTTT	CASSQSGGPNQPQHF
TRBV5-8	13	TRBJ2-1	NA	TGTGAAACGCAGACAGAGCACTACAATGAGCAGTTCTTC	CETQTEHYNEQFF
TRBV5-1	13	TRBJ2-3	NA	TGCGCCAGCAGTAAAGAACTCACAGATACGCAGTATTTT	CASSKELTDTQYF
TRBV2	15	TRBJ1-3	TRBD1	TGTGCCAGCAGTGATGGCGGGGACAGTACAAACACCATATATTTT	CASSDGGDSTNTIYF
TRBV9	15	TRBJ2-1	NA	TGTGCCAGCAGCTCGCCAAAGAACTATTTCAATGAGCAGTTCTTC	CASSSPKNYFNEQFF
TRBV28	19	TRBJ1-3	NA	TGTGCCAGCAGTTTCCCCGCGGAAAAGGGGCTCATCTCTGGAAACACCATATATTTT	CASSFPAEKGLISGNTIYF
TRBV5-6	14	TRBJ1-6	NA	TGTGCCAGCAACACCGGGACACTGAATTCACCCCTCCACTTT	CASNTGTLNSPLHF
TRBV27	15	TRBJ2-1	NA	TGTGCCAGCAGTTTATCTGGGGAGAACCCTCATGAGCAGTTCTTC	CASSLSGENPHEQFF
TRBV7-8	13	TRBJ1-5	NA	TGTGCCAGCAGCTTGACCGGGAGTCAGCCCCAGCATTTT	CASSLTGSQPQHF
TRBV28	14	TRBJ2-7	NA	TGTGCCAGTTCCCCCCAGGTCCGATCCTACGAGCAGTACTTC	CASSPQVRSYEQYF
TRBV28	13	TRBJ1-2	TRBD1	TGTGCCAGCACAAACAGGGGGAACTATGGCTACACCTTC	CASTNRGNYGYTF